These T cell receptor beta chains were read from a single sample in a study of response to subunit inactivated influenza vaccine. TCRdb itself ran the RT-PCR reads through MiXCR, one entry per CDR3 protein. The sample includes roughly 780,000 distinct CDR3 sequences, about 18% of them seen just once. Source: PBMCs from blood, taken 4 to 6 days after vaccination. The receptors derive from a man aged 45-60 years who received an inactivated influenza vaccine. The CDR3 runs from the conserved cysteine through the conserved F or W. The D gene is left open where the match is weak. Not all rows give a size; the values are once, few, many and, for expanded clones, a class.

CDR3aa,CDR3nt,j_gene,d_gene,abundance,v_gene
CASSQGFEQFF,TGTGCCAGCAGCCAAGGGTTTGAGCAGTTCTTC,TRBJ2-1,.,.,TRBV3-1
CASTTGGAPGTEAFF,TGTGCCAGCACCACGGGGGGGGCCCCCGGAACTGAAGCTTTCTTT,TRBJ1-1,.,few,TRBV12-3/TRBV12-4
CSARADEQFF,TGCAGTGCTAGAGCGGATGAGCAGTTCTTC,TRBJ2-1,.,.,TRBV20-1
CATSLNGETQYF,TGTGCCACCAGTCTCAATGGGGAGACCCAGTACTTC,TRBJ2-5,.,.,TRBV24-1
CASKPGVSQGETQYF,TGCGCCAGTAAGCCGGGAGTCAGCCAGGGGGAGACCCAGTACTTC,TRBJ2-5,.,.,TRBV10-1
CAWSAFRPSFSSYNEQFF,TGTGCCTGGAGTGCTTTTCGACCCAGCTTTTCCTCCTACAATGAGCAGTTCTTC,TRBJ2-1,.,.,TRBV30
CASSFGGLGSYNEQFF,TGTGCCAGCAGTTTTGGGGGCCTAGGCTCCTACAATGAGCAGTTCTTC,TRBJ2-1,.,many,TRBV12-3/TRBV12-4
CASSLGAGGRRNEQFF,TGCGCCAGCAGCTTGGGGGCGGGAGGCCGCCGCAATGAGCAGTTCTTC,TRBJ2-1,TRBD2,.,TRBV5-1
CASSLIGGGTYMSETQYF,TGTGCCAGCAGTTTGATCGGCGGGGGCACTTATATGTCTGAGACCCAGTACTTC,TRBJ2-5,.,.,TRBV28
CASSLVSENTEAFF,TGTGCCAGCAGCTTAGTATCCGAAAACACTGAAGCTTTCTTT,TRBJ1-1,.,many,TRBV7-6
CASSLRDRAFETQYF,TGTGCCAGCAGCTTAAGGGACAGGGCTTTCGAGACCCAGTACTTC,TRBJ2-5,TRBD1,.,TRBV7-7
CASRTITRVQSRQFF,TGTGCCAGCAGAACCATTACCCGGGTCCAAAGTCGGCAGTTCTTC,TRBJ2-1,.,.,TRBV6-1
CASSPRGQGAKKTQYF,TGTGCCAGCAGCCCTCGGGGACAGGGGGCTAAGAAGACCCAGTACTTC,TRBJ2-5,TRBD1,.,TRBV12-3/TRBV12-4
CASSQASGPSYNEQFF,TGTGCCAGCAGCCAAGCTAGCGGGCCGTCCTACAATGAGCAGTTCTTC,TRBJ2-1,TRBD2,few,TRBV3-1
CASSVWTSGTDTQYF,TGTGCCAGCAGCGTTTGGACTAGCGGTACAGATACGCAGTATTTT,TRBJ2-3,TRBD2,.,TRBV9
CSAGIAGAPEQYF,TGCAGTGCTGGGATAGCGGGAGCGCCCGAGCAGTACTTC,TRBJ2-7,TRBD2,few,TRBV20-1
CASTPLAGELETQYF,TGTGCCAGCACACCACTGGCGGGAGAACTAGAGACCCAGTACTTC,TRBJ2-5,TRBD2,.,TRBV6-1
CASSFLADTATQYF,TGTGCCAGCAGCTTTCTAGCGGACACCGCAACGCAGTATTTT,TRBJ2-3,TRBD2,few,TRBV11-2
CASSQGSQGEGAFF,TGCGCCAGCAGCCAGGGCTCACAGGGGGAAGGAGCTTTCTTT,TRBJ1-1,TRBD1,.,TRBV5-1
CASTLLAGGQDEQFF,TGTGCCAGTACCCTACTAGCGGGAGGGCAGGATGAGCAGTTCTTC,TRBJ2-1,TRBD2,.,TRBV19
CSALGQGGGQGQYF,TGCAGTGCCCTTGGACAGGGTGGAGGGCAAGGGCAGTACTTC,TRBJ2-7,TRBD1,.,TRBV20-1
CAIRQAGAVAGGLEQFF,TGTGCCATCAGGCAAGCTGGAGCGGTAGCGGGGGGGCTTGAGCAGTTCTTC,TRBJ2-1,TRBD2,.,TRBV10-3
CASSSGLAGASTDTQYF,TGTGCCAGCAGCTCTGGACTAGCGGGAGCTAGCACAGATACGCAGTATTTT,TRBJ2-3,TRBD2,.,TRBV7-9
CASSYSTAHRNEQFF,TGTGCCAGCAGTTACAGCACTGCTCACCGGAATGAGCAGTTCTTC,TRBJ2-1,.,.,TRBV6-2/TRBV6-3
CASSGTGDYGYTF,TGCGCCAGCAGCGGGACAGGGGACTATGGCTACACCTTC,TRBJ1-2,TRBD1,few,TRBV5-1
CASSFGRRDIYEQYF,TGTGCCAGCAGCTTCGGACGGAGGGACATCTACGAGCAGTACTTC,TRBJ2-7,.,.,TRBV5-4
CASSPSGGVYYGYTF,TGTGCCAGCAGTCCCAGTGGGGGGGTCTACTATGGCTACACCTTC,TRBJ1-2,.,few,TRBV27
CATSESGTAGSDTQYF,TGTGCCACCAGTGAATCCGGGACTGCAGGGTCGGATACGCAGTATTTT,TRBJ2-3,.,.,TRBV24-1
CSVTPGRDSYEQYF,TGCAGCGTCACCCCTGGTCGGGATTCCTACGAGCAGTACTTC,TRBJ2-7,.,.,TRBV29-1
CAISNSSGAIETQYF,TGTGCCATCAGTAACTCTAGCGGGGCTATAGAGACCCAGTACTTC,TRBJ2-5,TRBD2,few,TRBV10-3
CASSPLRGELNYGYTF,TGCGCCAGCAGCCCCCTTCGCGGAGAACTTAACTATGGCTACACCTTC,TRBJ1-2,.,.,TRBV5-1
CASSLRRGISGNEQFF,TGTGCCAGCAGCTTAAGGAGGGGAATATCGGGCAATGAGCAGTTCTTC,TRBJ2-1,.,.,TRBV7-8
CATGTGPPRGEQFF,TGTGCCACAGGAACCGGGCCGCCGAGAGGTGAGCAGTTCTTC,TRBJ2-1,.,.,TRBV24-1
CASSLDGRAGYNEQFF,TGTGCCAGCAGCTTAGATGGCCGAGCGGGATACAATGAGCAGTTCTTC,TRBJ2-1,TRBD2,few,TRBV11-3
CASSSQPLLAEMGGELFF,TGTGCCAGCAGTTCCCAACCCCTCCTAGCGGAGATGGGCGGGGAGCTGTTTTTT,TRBJ2-2,TRBD2,.,TRBV27
CASSLVTDNEQFF,TGTGCCAGCAGCTTAGTAACAGACAATGAGCAGTTCTTC,TRBJ2-1,.,.,TRBV7-2
CASSSTGGNYNEQFF,TGTGCCAGCAGCAGTACGGGGGGCAACTACAATGAGCAGTTCTTC,TRBJ2-1,.,many,TRBV7-2
CASSLAGQFYEQYF,TGCGCCAGCAGCTTGGCGGGGCAGTTCTACGAGCAGTACTTC,TRBJ2-7,.,few,TRBV5-1
CASSQNLGQPEQYF,TGTGCCAGCAGTCAAAACTTAGGACAGCCGGAGCAGTACTTC,TRBJ2-7,.,.,TRBV12-3/TRBV12-4
CSVGGNYGYTF,TGCAGCGTTGGGGGCAACTATGGCTACACCTTC,TRBJ1-2,.,.,TRBV29-1
CASTRPGSYEQYF,TGTGCCAGCACCAGGCCAGGCTCCTACGAGCAGTACTTC,TRBJ2-7,.,.,TRBV7-9
CASRLDRVGDQETQYF,TGTGCCAGCAGATTGGACAGGGTAGGGGACCAAGAGACCCAGTACTTC,TRBJ2-5,TRBD1,.,TRBV12-3/TRBV12-4
CSARDEQGTYEQYF,TGCAGTGCTAGAGATGAACAGGGGACCTACGAGCAGTACTTC,TRBJ2-7,TRBD1,many,TRBV20-1
CATRLESPDTQYF,TGCGCTACCCGACTAGAGTCCCCAGATACGCAGTATTTT,TRBJ2-3,.,.,TRBV5-1
CASSSFYRKKDAGYTF,TGTGCCAGCAGTTCATTTTACAGGAAGAAGGACGCAGGCTACACCTTC,TRBJ1-2,.,many,TRBV27
CASSSHRQAIGYTF,TGTGCCAGCAGCTCCCACAGACAGGCTATCGGCTACACCTTC,TRBJ1-2,.,.,TRBV3-1
CASSLVAGSGANVLTF,TGTGCCAGCAGCTTAGTAGCCGGGAGTGGGGCCAACGTCCTGACTTTC,TRBJ2-6,.,.,TRBV7-2
CAISESLSDGNQPQHF,TGTGCCATCAGTGAGTCGCTGTCGGACGGCAATCAGCCCCAGCATTTT,TRBJ1-5,.,few,TRBV10-3
CASRPSDGTSGFYEQYF,TGCGCCAGCAGACCGTCGGATGGGACTAGCGGTTTCTACGAGCAGTACTTC,TRBJ2-7,TRBD2,few,TRBV5-1
CASSLGQSGETQYF,TGCGCCAGCAGCCTGGGACAATCGGGGGAGACCCAGTACTTC,TRBJ2-5,.,.,TRBV5-1
CATSASAGTSGTSTDTQYF,TGTGCCACCAGTGCTTCTGCCGGGACTAGCGGGACTAGCACAGATACGCAGTATTTT,TRBJ2-3,TRBD2,.,TRBV24-1
CASSPVPRVTAQPQHF,TGCGCCAGCAGCCCGGTCCCCCGGGTAACGGCTCAGCCCCAGCATTTT,TRBJ1-5,.,.,TRBV4-1
CSARDGLAVQETQYF,TGCAGTGCTAGAGATGGTTTGGCAGTCCAAGAGACCCAGTACTTC,TRBJ2-5,.,few,TRBV20-1
CASSLGGGVGEQYF,TGTGCCAGCAGCTTAGGAGGGGGCGTTGGCGAGCAGTACTTC,TRBJ2-7,TRBD1,many,TRBV7-9
CASATTDTQYF,TGTGCCAGCGCCACCACAGATACGCAGTATTTT,TRBJ2-3,.,many,TRBV12-3/TRBV12-4
CASSPRAGGKSYEQYF,TGTGCCAGCAGCCCCCGGGCAGGGGGGAAGTCCTACGAGCAGTACTTC,TRBJ2-7,.,.,TRBV7-9
CASSSVTHYEQYF,TGTGCCAGCAGTTCCGTCACCCACTACGAGCAGTACTTC,TRBJ2-7,.,once,TRBV27